This is a list of T cell receptor beta chains from one sample in a study of spatial heterogeneity in lung cancer. TCRdb itself ran the 5' RACE reads through MiXCR, one entry per CDR3 protein. This sample carries about 43,000 distinct CDR3 sequences, about 23% of them seen once, and the ten largest clones take roughly 7.2%. The sequenced sample was PBMCs, obtained at follow-up. The receptors were gathered from a female donor with early-stage non-small cell lung cancer. The CDR3 runs from the conserved cysteine through the conserved F or W. Each record gives: CDR3 protein, J gene, V gene.

CDR3: CASSLIWGQKYIQYF
J: TRBJ2-4
V: TRBV28

CDR3: CSARTIETRNTEAFF
J: TRBJ1-1
V: TRBV20-1

CDR3: CASTVQGGNYGYTF
J: TRBJ1-2
V: TRBV19

CDR3: CSVEGGRGTDTQYF
J: TRBJ2-3
V: TRBV29-1

CDR3: CASSSPFNYGYTF
J: TRBJ1-2
V: TRBV10-2

CDR3: CSVEDPRRRVFNEQFF
J: TRBJ2-1
V: TRBV29-1

CDR3: CASSRTPGARIYGYTF
J: TRBJ1-2
V: TRBV5-8

CDR3: CASGTRSSYEQYF
J: TRBJ2-7
V: TRBV19

CDR3: CASSLGWETSGKNEQFF
J: TRBJ2-1
V: TRBV5-1

CDR3: CASKFREGPREQYF
J: TRBJ2-7
V: TRBV6-5

CDR3: CASSRTGGYTEAFF
J: TRBJ1-1
V: TRBV7-9

CDR3: CASSIWDRNTEAFF
J: TRBJ1-1
V: TRBV19

CDR3: CASSVTSGTSNEQFF
J: TRBJ2-1
V: TRBV11-2

CDR3: CASSQEGGLQYIQYF
J: TRBJ2-4
V: TRBV4-2

CDR3: CASSLVGRGGQNTEAFF
J: TRBJ1-1
V: TRBV11-2

CDR3: CSARDRRGQETQYF
J: TRBJ2-5
V: TRBV20-1

CDR3: CSGEEGAYTF
J: TRBJ1-2
V: TRBV29-1

CDR3: CASTPTLTFSGANVLTF
J: TRBJ2-6
V: TRBV11-1

CDR3: CAMTSGRGEQYF
J: TRBJ2-7
V: TRBV10-3

CDR3: CASTRTNYGYTF
J: TRBJ1-2
V: TRBV2

CDR3: CASSSWTGDKTEAFF
J: TRBJ1-1
V: TRBV5-4

CDR3: CASSSTGRRGELFF
J: TRBJ2-2
V: TRBV13

CDR3: CASSLAQEQYF
J: TRBJ2-7
V: TRBV5-1

CDR3: CASSYRLAGGRGTDTQYF
J: TRBJ2-3
V: TRBV5-1